This T cell receptor beta chain was sequenced in a study of tissue T cells after allogeneic stem cell transplantation. Study context: Of the grafts for graft-versus-host disease patients, several were unmodified and three CD34-selected.

Germline V lookup: CDR1 MNHEY, CDR2 SVGEGT. Germline trimming cut 6 bases from V and 4 bases from J; bases unmatched to any gene: 7. This CDR3 is built from 15 residues. Overall study results and limits: Motif-based clustering found tissue-specific repertoire signatures shared across patients, though few clones were shared.

Every graft-versus-host disease patient had gastrointestinal disease and got several lines of graft-versus-host disease therapy. TCRdb's table, derived via immunoSEQ multiplex PCR, lists solely in-frame clones and lacks some. The table includes approximately 2,200 clones, about three quarters detected once. Remarks on this clone: The target antigen is unknown.

Material: ileal tissue, obtained at autopsy. The receptor comes from a male patient between 35 and 75 years old with steroid-refractory graft-versus-host disease after an allogeneic stem cell transplant. Some T cells may have come from the graft donor. The chain recombines TRBV6-2 or TRBV6-3 with TRBJ2-4, with TRBD2 identical over 9 bases. CDR3 residues: CASSRGGAVKNIQYF. Written as DNA, the CDR3 is TGTGCCAGCAGCCGCGGGGGGGCTGTGAAAAACATTCAGTACTTC.